This TCR beta chain was obtained from a study of T cells in localized non-small cell lung cancer. Notes on the study in general: A single tumor region was sequenced, leaving heterogeneity possible.

Germline lookup yields CDR1 SGHNT and CDR2 YENEEA. This CDR3 has 16 residues. Trimming pared 5 bases from V and 1 base from J, leaving 16 bases between. Assay: immunoSEQ multiplex PCR; the TCRdb copy retains only in-frame clones and omits some. Here the sample spans under 4,000 clones, approximately 26% being singletons. As concerns this clone: What it recognizes is unknown.

The receptor comes from a woman between 35 and 70 years old with stage I lung adenocarcinoma. The chain couples TRBV11-3 to TRBJ2-3; D not certain. The starting material was lung tumor tissue, obtained before any cancer treatment. The CDR3 nucleotides read TGTGCCAGCAGCCCGAGAACAAGCTTAGGCACAGATACGCAGTATTTT. It specifies CASSPRTSLGTDTQYF.